The subject of this entry is one TCR beta chain. TCRdb keeps only in-frame clones here, not all; method: immunoSEQ multiplex PCR. This table has tens of thousands of clones, approximately 93% appearing once. The record originates from a study of siplizumab effects on memory and regulatory T cells. This TCR came from a human donor in good health. Sequencing was done on a sample of CD8+ T cells sorted from blood.

Here the CDR3 reads CATSRDGRLNYGYTF. CDR3 nucleotides: TGTGCCACCAGCAGAGATGGGCGGCTTAACTATGGCTACACCTTC. V and J are TRBV15 and TRBJ1-2; D uncertain. V dropped 0 bases and J dropped 1 base, with 9 bases sitting between them. The germline CDR1 and CDR2 sequences are LNHNV and YYDKDF (reference sequence). The CDR3 runs 15 residues. The entire variable domain, with the rest obtained from reference TRBV15 and TRBJ1-2, is as follows: DAMVIQNPRYQVTQFGKPVTLSCSQTLNHNVMYWYQQKSSQAPKLLFHYYDKDFNNEADTPDNFQSRRPNTSFCFLDIRSPGLGDTAMYLCATSRDGRLNYGYTFGSGTRLTVV.